The 25 T cell receptor beta chains given below trace back to one sample, sequenced in a study of T-cell memory formation after mild COVID-19. One entry per CDR3 protein, called by TCRdb with MiXCR from the 5' RACE reads. Here the sample spans around 110,000 distinct CDR3 sequences, about an eighth being singletons. The sequenced sample was PBMCs or a T cell subset sorted from them (not recorded which). Receptors were obtained from a man in his late teens or twenties who had mild COVID-19 (a few samples of this study predate the infection). Cell type and time point are not known.

The J gene is TRBJ1-2, the V gene TRBV12-3 or TRBV12-4, with 8 bases that match TRBD1. The CDR3 has 13 amino acids. V lost 8 bases to trimming and J lost 6 bases; unmatched junction nucleotides: 8. The CDR3 DNA sequence: TGTGCCAGCTCACAGGGGACAGGACATGGCTACACCTTC. Encoded protein: CASSQGTGHGYTF.

The chain combines TRBV7-9 with TRBJ1-2; no firm D call. This CDR3 has 12 residues. Looked up from germline, CDR1 is SEHNR and CDR2 is FQNEAQ (reference sequence). With 0 bases removed from V and 7 bases from J, the gap between germline ends came to 6 bases. For the CDR3, the DNA is TGTGCCAGCAGCTTAGCTGGGTTTGGCTACACCTTC. It codes for CASSLAGFGYTF.

There are a few counts of this clonotype. V gene TRBV7-9 combines with J gene TRBJ2-5, with a tentative D call TRBD1 (6 bases). In germline, CDR1 is SEHNR, CDR2 FQNEAQ (reference sequence). The CDR3 extends over 14 amino acids. Trimming took off 4 bases at V and 1 base at J, with 10 bases between the two ends. The CDR3 sequence is CASSSDSSQETQYF. The CDR3, as DNA: TGTGCCAGCAGCTCGGACAGTTCCCAAGAGACCCAGTACTTC.

The chain uses TRBV7-9 and TRBJ2-1; tentative D call: TRBD2 (7 bases). Germline-derived CDR1 and CDR2 are SEHNR and FQNEAQ (reference sequence). The CDR3 is 15 amino acids. Deletions cut 0 bases from V and 10 bases from J, with 16 bases between. CDR3 residues: CASSLAGGAISEQFF. The CDR3, as DNA: TGTGCCAGCAGCTTAGCGGGGGGGGCTATATCGGAGCAGTTCTTC.

This clonotype has more than one count but fewer than ten. The chain carries TRBV6-1 and TRBJ2-3, with TRBD1 matching 9 bases. V shed 9 bases and J 2 bases; nucleotides not matched to a gene: 12. The CDR3 totals 16 residues. Per germline, CDR1 MNHNS and CDR2 SASEGT. CDR3 sequence reads: CASPSGGQGDTDTQYF. CDR3 DNA: TGTGCCAGTCCCTCTGGGGGACAGGGCGACACAGATACGCAGTATTTT.

This clonotype came up many times. The chain joins TRBV20-1 to TRBJ2-3; unclear D gene. The germline V and J ends were trimmed by 6 bases and 5 bases, with 15 bases remaining between them. Germline loops: CDR1 DFQATT, CDR2 SNEGSKA (reference sequence). The CDR3 length is 13 residues. The CDR3 DNA reads as TGCAGTGCCAACTGTAGGGCTGAAGATACGCAGTATTTT. Its translation: CSANCRAEDTQYF.

The V gene is TRBV7-9, the J gene TRBJ2-2; tentative D call: TRBD2 (6 bases). Trimming left V 5 bases short and J 9 bases short, with 13 bases between. CDR3 length: 13 residues. Looked up from germline, CDR1 is SEHNR and CDR2 is FQNEAQ (reference sequence). The CDR3 nucleotides read TGTGCCAGCAGCACGACGGGGGTCCGGGAGCTGTTTTTT. Its translation: CASSTTGVRELFF.

CDR3 residues: CASSRPGGNNEQFF. The CDR3 DNA reads TGTGCCAGCAGTCGGCCGGGGGGGAACAATGAGCAGTTCTTC. V and J are TRBV12-3 or TRBV12-4 and TRBJ2-1; 8 nucleotides line up with TRBD2. V lost 5 bases, J lost 5 bases, and 5 bases stayed unmatched. The CDR3 is 14 amino acids.

The rearrangement uses TRBV4-2 and TRBJ1-1; no clear D. This CDR3 spans 18 amino acids. The germline V and J ends were trimmed by 7 bases and 0 bases, with 24 bases remaining between them. Germline V gene data show CDR1 as LGHNA and CDR2 as YNFKEQ. The CDR3 here is CASMPRPGTSLMNTEAFF. The CDR3 DNA reads as TGTGCCAGCATGCCCCGGCCGGGCACTTCGCTCATGAACACTGAAGCTTTCTTT.

CDR3 residues: CASRTGQPNEQFF. CDR3 coding DNA: TGTGCCAGCCGGACGGGCCAGCCGAATGAGCAGTTCTTC. This chain links TRBV11-2 with TRBJ2-1; unclear D gene. This CDR3 region has 13 residues. Germline V gene data show CDR1 as SGHAT and CDR2 as FQNNGV. The V gene lost 8 bases and the J gene lost 7 bases, with 15 bases spanning the gap.

This clonotype was counted between two and nine times. The rearrangement joins TRBV2 to TRBJ1-5, with 12 bases identical to TRBD1. V gave up 9 bases and J gave up 2 bases; unmatched junction bases: 8. Germline CDR1 SNHLY, CDR2 FYNNEI. The CDR3 is 16 residues long. CDR3 protein: CASGGGQGARNQPQHF. The CDR3 nucleotides read TGTGCCAGTGGTGGGGGACAGGGGGCGCGCAATCAGCCCCAGCATTTT.

The chain links TRBV7-9 to TRBJ2-2; TRBD1 is a possible D gene (6 bases). Germline V gene lookup returns CDR1 SEHNR and CDR2 FQNEAQ (reference sequence). The CDR3 has 15 residues. The V gene lost 3 bases and the J gene lost 3 bases, with 11 bases spanning the gap. CDR3 amino acids: CASSFLQGYTGELFF. In nucleotides, the CDR3 is TGTGCCAGCAGCTTTTTACAGGGTTACACCGGGGAGCTGTTTTTT.

This clonotype was counted between two and nine times. CDR3 loop: CASSQVGIRDNRVTF. Written as DNA, the CDR3 is TGTGCCAGCAGCCAAGTCGGGATTCGGGACAACCGTGTTACTTTC. The chain couples TRBV4-2 to TRBJ2-6; a weak D match, TRBD1 (6 bases). V lost 1 base and J 19 bases, leaving 23 bases between the germline ends. The CDR3 extends over 15 amino acids. CDR1 is LGHNA and CDR2 is YNFKEQ in the germline V gene.

This clonotype has only a few counts. This chain links TRBV6-1 with TRBJ2-7, with 11 bases fitting TRBD1. This CDR3 comprises 14 residues. Germline lookup yields CDR1 MNHNS and CDR2 SASEGT. The V segment lost 9 bases and the J segment 6 bases; nucleotides outside the gene matches: 10. CDR3 residues: CASGVGQGALEQYF. The CDR3 nucleotides are TGTGCCAGTGGTGTCGGACAGGGGGCTCTCGAGCAGTACTTC.

The table lists this clonotype with a few counts. J is TRBJ1-1 and V is TRBV5-5, with D maybe TRBD1 (5 bases). Germline V CDR1 and CDR2: SGHKS, YYEKEE (reference sequence). The CDR3 runs to 14 residues. The V gene lost 7 bases and the J gene lost 1 base, with 14 bases spanning the gap. In nucleotides, the CDR3 is TGTGCCAGCGCGCGGTGGGACGGGAACACTGAAGCTTTCTTT. Amino acid sequence: CASARWDGNTEAFF.

Only a few counts were recorded for this clonotype. The chain joins TRBV27 to TRBJ1-1; a possible D gene is TRBD1 (5 bases). The V end was cut by 8 bases, the J end by 7 bases, with 11 bases between. CDR3 length equals 11 residues. Germline V gene lookup returns CDR1 MNHEY and CDR2 SMNVEV (reference sequence). The CDR3, as DNA: TGTGCCAGCGTGGAAGACAGTGAAGCTTTCTTT. It encodes CASVEDSEAFF.

The chain links TRBV4-2 to TRBJ2-7; 7 bases align to TRBD1. Germline assignment: CDR1 LGHNA and CDR2 YNFKEQ. The J segment lost 5 bases and the V segment lost 4 bases, leaving 2 bases of the junction unmatched. CDR3 length equals 12 residues. The CDR3 DNA is TGTGCCAGCAGCCTTGACAGGGACGAGCAGTACTTC. Its protein product is CASSLDRDEQYF.

This clonotype was recorded only once. The chain carries TRBV7-8 and TRBJ2-5; D unresolved. This CDR3 contains 15 residues. In germline, CDR1 is SGHVS, CDR2 FQNEAQ. V shed 5 bases and J shed 1 base, with 14 bases lying between them. The CDR3 spells CASSPWTETQETQYF. In DNA form, the CDR3 reads TGTGCCAGCAGCCCCTGGACGGAGACCCAAGAGACCCAGTACTTC.

The V and J genes are TRBV7-6 and TRBJ2-7, with D possibly TRBD1 on 5 matching bases. The CDR3 is 13 amino acids. In germline, CDR1 is SGHVS, CDR2 FNYEAQ. V gave up 5 bases and J gave up 7 bases, with 15 bases separating them. In nucleotides, the CDR3 is TGTGCCAGCAGCCGACAGAGATCTACAGAGCAGTACGTC. Amino acids: CASSRQRSTEQYV.

The chain employs TRBV7-2 and TRBJ2-7, with 10 positions matching TRBD2. Germline loops: CDR1 SGHTA, CDR2 FQGNSA. Trimming at V came to 3 bases and at J to 3 bases, leaving 5 bases not matched to a gene. The CDR3 spans 15 residues. Written as DNA, the CDR3 is TGTGCCAGCAGCTTCCTGTCTAGCGGGGGCTACGAGCAGTACTTC. Protein product: CASSFLSSGGYEQYF.

This clonotype was seen many times. The chain carries TRBV7-8 and TRBJ1-1; a weak D match, TRBD1 (6 bases). Trimming pared 6 bases from V and 1 base from J, leaving 15 bases between. Germline CDR1 is SGHVS and CDR2 is FQNEAQ. The CDR3 spans 15 residues. The CDR3 coding sequence is TGTGCCAGCAGTGATACCGGGACACCGAACACTGAAGCTTTCTTT. Amino acids: CASSDTGTPNTEAFF.

This sequence joins TRBV7-9 and TRBJ1-4; TRBD1 is a possible D gene (6 bases). Trimming removed 8 bases from V and 8 bases from J, with 18 bases in between. CDR1 and CDR2 (germline): SEHNR, FQNEAQ (reference sequence). The CDR3 extends over 14 amino acids. The CDR3 region is CASSPPGAAEKLFF. The CDR3 region has the DNA TGTGCCAGCTCCCCCCCAGGGGCGGCGGAAAAACTGTTTTTT.

The sample holds many counts of this clonotype. V is TRBV11-1 and J is TRBJ2-7; no definite D call. Trimming stripped 5 bases from V and 0 bases from J, with 11 bases between. The CDR3 covers 14 residues. Per the germline V gene, CDR1 is SGHAT and CDR2 is FQDESV (reference sequence). Here the CDR3 DNA reads TGTGCCAGCAGCACATATTCGAGCTCCTACGAGCAGTACGTC. The encoded protein is CASSTYSSSYEQYV.

This clonotype has at least ten counts. V gene TRBV7-2 combines with J gene TRBJ2-7; D not certain. Germline CDR1 SGHTA, CDR2 FQGNSA. V shed 1 base and J shed 6 bases, with 10 bases lying between them. The CDR3 is 13 residues long. The CDR3 coding sequence is TGTGCCAGCAGCTTAGTTGCGACATCCGAGCAGTACGTC. This codes for CASSLVATSEQYV.

The rearrangement links TRBV20-1 to TRBJ2-3; D is undetermined. Germline V gives CDR1 DFQATT, CDR2 SNEGSKA (reference sequence). The CDR3 consists of 13 residues. Trimming pared 4 bases from V and 1 base from J, leaving 9 bases between. The CDR3 DNA is TGCAGTGCTATTACGGTACGCACAGATACGCAGTATTTT. Its protein product is CSAITVRTDTQYF.